The 10 T cell receptor beta chains reported below all come from one sample, sequenced in a study of PD-L1 blockade in urothelial cancer (dated by TCRdb to between 2016 and 2019). Receptor amplification or capture employed the immunoSEQ multiplex PCR assay. Entries here come from immuneACCESS through TCRdb and include only in-frame sequences with V and J called. Some clones fail to appear in such tables; in the studies checked, an unresolved V gene covers under half of the shortfall, and the cause of the remainder is unknown. Present in this sample are about 74,000 clones, 85% to 90% of which were seen just once. The ten top clones hold approximately 4.5% of the sample. The sample's time point, from its label and the paper: pretreatment peripheral blood. The sequenced sample was PBMCs, obtained around atezolizumab (anti-PD-L1) treatment. Receptors originate from a man aged 65 to 85 with urothelial cancer.

The gene calls are TRBV6-5 and TRBJ1-5; D may be TRBD1 (5 bases). The CDR3 is 15 residues long. Germline assignment: CDR1 MNHEY and CDR2 SVGAGI. Trimming shortened V by 2 bases and J by 4 bases, and 12 bases separated the two germline ends. CDR3 nucleotide sequence: TGTGCCAGCAGTTACGGCATAGGGGCTAATCAGCCCCAGCATTTT. It encodes CASSYGIGANQPQHF.

This chain links TRBV27 with TRBJ2-1; TRBD2 matches 12 bases. The CDR3 runs 17 residues. Germline trimming cut 4 bases from V and 7 bases from J; bases unmatched to any gene: 11. Germline assignment: CDR1 MNHEY and CDR2 SMNVEV (reference sequence). CDR3 in DNA: TGTGCCAGCAGTTCTTACCCGCTAGCGGGAGGGCGGAATGAGCAGTTCTTC. Its protein is CASSSYPLAGGRNEQFF.

The chain carries TRBV10-1 and TRBJ2-5; 13 bases are a match to TRBD2. Per germline, CDR1 WNHNN and CDR2 SYGVQD (reference sequence). The CDR3 is 15 residues long. V was clipped by 9 bases and J by 7 bases; unmatched bases: 11. The CDR3 region has the DNA TGCGCCAGAGGACTAGCGGGAGTCGGGTCCGTGACCCAGTACTTC. Encoded protein: CARGLAGVGSVTQYF.

The chain couples TRBV18 to TRBJ2-1; 12 bases are a match to TRBD2. With 2 bases clipped from V and 5 bases from J, the junction kept 7 bases outside the gene matches. The CDR3 has 17 amino acids. CDR1 and CDR2 (germline): KGHSH, LQKENI. CDR3 amino acids: CASSPKLAGGADNEQFF. The CDR3 coding sequence is TGTGCCAGCTCACCAAAACTAGCGGGAGGTGCCGACAATGAGCAGTTCTTC.

The count of this clone is one. The V call is TRBV10-1, the J call TRBJ2-7; perhaps TRBD2 as D (6 bases). This CDR3 comprises 14 residues. Germline assignment: CDR1 WNHNN and CDR2 SYGVQD (reference sequence). Trimming shortened V by 4 bases and J by 3 bases, and 13 bases separated the two germline ends. The CDR3 protein is CASSGGEGLYEQYF. The DNA for the CDR3 is TGCGCCAGCAGTGGGGGGGAAGGACTCTACGAGCAGTACTTC.

The rearrangement links TRBV27 to TRBJ2-6, with 7 nucleotides matching TRBD2. Germline V CDR1 and CDR2: MNHEY, SMNVEV (reference sequence). The CDR3 consists of 19 residues. The junction had 10 bases not matched to a gene; V was cut back by 2 bases and J by 0 bases. CDR3 sequence (DNA): TGTGCCAGCAGTTTACGTATGGGGGGGAGGGCCTCTGGGGCCAACGTCCTGACTTTC. It encodes CASSLRMGGRASGANVLTF.

The chain links TRBV5-1 to TRBJ2-3; 13 bases are a match to TRBD2. Germline CDR1 is SGHRS and CDR2 is YFSETQ. This CDR3 is built from 18 residues. Trimming at V came to 2 bases and at J to 0 bases, leaving 6 bases not matched to a gene. The CDR3 is CASSFGGLAGSSTDTQYF. As DNA, the CDR3 is TGCGCCAGCAGCTTTGGGGGACTAGCGGGATCTAGCACAGATACGCAGTATTTT.

V usage is TRBV10-3 and J usage is TRBJ2-2, with TRBD2 matching 7 bases. CDR3 length: 16 residues. The V and J ends lost 5 bases and 0 bases, in that order; junction bases with no gene match: 6. In germline, CDR1 is ENHRY, CDR2 SYGVKD. The CDR3 DNA follows: TGTGCCATCAGTAGGACGGGAGGCCCGAACACCGGGGAGCTGTTTTTT. Protein product: CAISRTGGPNTGELFF.

This chain joins TRBV6-5 and TRBJ2-1, with D unresolved. Germline CDR1 MNHEY, CDR2 SVGAGI. V was shortened by 0 bases and J by 4 bases, with 7 bases between the two germline ends. CDR3 length: 14 amino acids. For the CDR3, the DNA is TGTGCCAGCAGTTACTCGGCCAGGTACAATGAGCAGTTCTTC. Translation: CASSYSARYNEQFF.

The V gene is TRBV5-1, the J gene TRBJ2-7; 13 bases line up with TRBD2. The length of the CDR3 is 15 residues. Germline V gene sequence: CDR1 SGHRS, CDR2 YFSETQ. V lost 2 bases, J lost 4 bases, and 3 bases stayed unmatched. In DNA, the CDR3 is TGCGCCAGCAGCTTCCGGACTAGCGGGGGTTACGAGCAGTACTTC. It encodes CASSFRTSGGYEQYF.